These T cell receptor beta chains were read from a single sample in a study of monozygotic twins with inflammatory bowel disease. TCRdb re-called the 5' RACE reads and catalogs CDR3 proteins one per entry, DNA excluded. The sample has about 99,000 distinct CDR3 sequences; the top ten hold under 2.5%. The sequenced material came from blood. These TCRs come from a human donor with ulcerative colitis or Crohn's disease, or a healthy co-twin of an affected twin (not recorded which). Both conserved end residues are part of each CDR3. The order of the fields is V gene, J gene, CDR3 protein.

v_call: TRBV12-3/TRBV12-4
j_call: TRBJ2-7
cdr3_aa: CASTSGGTTYEQYF

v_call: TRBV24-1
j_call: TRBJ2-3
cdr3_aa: CATSDPRTGSTDTQYF

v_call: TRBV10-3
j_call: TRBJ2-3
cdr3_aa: CATTTSSDTQYF

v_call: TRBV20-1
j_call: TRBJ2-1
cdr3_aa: CSATTPLDRGNEQFF

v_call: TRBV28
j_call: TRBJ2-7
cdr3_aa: CASSFIGGGYEQYF

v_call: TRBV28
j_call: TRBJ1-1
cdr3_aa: CASRDRVQAFF

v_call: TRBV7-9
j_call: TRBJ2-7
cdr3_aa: CASSLEGGLYEQYF

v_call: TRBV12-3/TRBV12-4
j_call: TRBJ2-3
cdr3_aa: CASSLRTPRRGADTQYF

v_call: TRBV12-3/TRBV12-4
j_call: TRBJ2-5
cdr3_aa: CASSHLETQYF

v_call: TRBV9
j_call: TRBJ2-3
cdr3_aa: CASSSKGTQYF

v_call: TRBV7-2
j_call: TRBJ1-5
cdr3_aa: CASSLGQNSNQPQHF

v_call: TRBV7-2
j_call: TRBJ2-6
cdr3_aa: CASSLVAGGAGANVLTF

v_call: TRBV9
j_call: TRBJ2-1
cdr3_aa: CASSYIEYNEQFF

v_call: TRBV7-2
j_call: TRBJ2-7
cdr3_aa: CASSLMPDTYEQYF

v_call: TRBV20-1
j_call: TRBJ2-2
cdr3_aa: CSAKSKRGLDTGELFF

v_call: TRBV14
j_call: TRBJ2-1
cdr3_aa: CASSPSPGQGAWNEQFF

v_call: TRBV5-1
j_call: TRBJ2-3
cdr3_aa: CASTLETSTDTQYF

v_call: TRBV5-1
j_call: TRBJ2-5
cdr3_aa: CASSLTQLAGGPSETQYF

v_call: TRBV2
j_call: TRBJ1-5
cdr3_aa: CASSGTNSLSNQPQHF

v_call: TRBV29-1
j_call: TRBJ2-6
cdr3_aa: CSVSRGASGANVLTF

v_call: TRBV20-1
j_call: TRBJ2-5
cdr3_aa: CSARDPGLAGETQYF

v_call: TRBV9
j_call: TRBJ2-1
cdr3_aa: CASSVGLAGSNEQFF

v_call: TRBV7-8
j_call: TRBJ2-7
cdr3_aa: CASSLRWGGTYEQYF

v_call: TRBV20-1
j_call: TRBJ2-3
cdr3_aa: CSANLQTDTQYF

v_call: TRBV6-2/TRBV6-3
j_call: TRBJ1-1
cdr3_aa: CASRHITGGYTEAFF

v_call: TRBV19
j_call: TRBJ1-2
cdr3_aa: CASSIGDIFTGGYTF

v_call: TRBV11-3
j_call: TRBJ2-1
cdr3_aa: CASSFERDEQFF

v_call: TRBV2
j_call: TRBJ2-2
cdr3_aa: CASSEEPGELFF

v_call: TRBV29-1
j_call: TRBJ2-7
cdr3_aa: CSVGGGYEQYF

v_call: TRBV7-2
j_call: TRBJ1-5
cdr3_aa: CASSTSGVLFSQPQHF

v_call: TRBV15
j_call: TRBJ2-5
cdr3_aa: CATSRVAGGPQETQYF

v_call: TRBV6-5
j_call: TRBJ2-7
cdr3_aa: CASSFGQTSYEQYF

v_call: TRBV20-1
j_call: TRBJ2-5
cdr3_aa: CSARMGQETQYF